This TCR beta chain derives from a study of preoperative IRX-2 immunotherapy in early breast cancer. Documented treatment: preoperative locoregional IRX-2 cytokine immunotherapy. The V end lost 6 bases, the J end lost 9 bases, and 21 bases lay between the germline ends. The CDR3 covers 15 residues. CDR1 is MNHGY and CDR2 is SVAAGI in the germline V gene. Sequencing was performed with immunoSEQ multiplex PCR; in TCRdb, only in-frame clones are kept and a portion is missing. The sample shows approximately 38,000 clones, around four fifths of them seen only once. This receptor was obtained from a human donor with breast cancer. The source material was lymph node tissue, sampled after IRX-2 immunotherapy. V gene TRBV6-9 combines with J gene TRBJ1-5, with a weak D call TRBD1 (5 bases). For the CDR3, the DNA is TGTGCCAGCAGCCAGGGACCTCCCGGTGTAAGGCCCCAGCATTTT. This codes for CASSQGPPGVRPQHF.